This T cell receptor (beta chain) is from a study of CD8+CD57+ T cells in acquired aplastic anemia. Study-wide context: Sorted CD4+ and CD8+ cells gave a mean 3.2 ug DNA, range about 0.19 to 27.4 ug. Study outcomes and limitations: Between patients and controls, CD8+ Simpson's diversity did not vary significantly.

The ends lost 3 bases at V and 3 bases at J; junction bases unmatched: 7. Germline V lookup: CDR1 SGHVS, CDR2 FQNEAQ. CDR3 length equals 15 residues. Genomic DNA served as template for TCR beta VDJ and CDR3 profiling. TCRdb used MiXCR to reprocess the reads, holding one entry per CDR3 protein. The table has over 150,000 distinct CDR3 sequences, roughly 49% seen once. Only patients with CD8+CD57+ cell expansion on flow cytometry were chosen for sequencing. As a group, the patients uniformly had severe acquired aplastic anemia. This clonotype was counted at least ten times. Antigen specificity is unknown.

This chain joins TRBV7-8 and TRBJ2-7; 8 bases agree with TRBD1. Sequenced sample: sorted CD4+, CD8+, or CD8+CD57+ T cells (not recorded which) from PBMCs. This sequence was found in a human donor with aplastic anemia. The chain's CDR3 is CASSFGQGLLYEQYF. The CDR3 DNA reads as TGTGCCAGCAGCTTTGGACAGGGCCTCCTCTACGAGCAGTACTTC.